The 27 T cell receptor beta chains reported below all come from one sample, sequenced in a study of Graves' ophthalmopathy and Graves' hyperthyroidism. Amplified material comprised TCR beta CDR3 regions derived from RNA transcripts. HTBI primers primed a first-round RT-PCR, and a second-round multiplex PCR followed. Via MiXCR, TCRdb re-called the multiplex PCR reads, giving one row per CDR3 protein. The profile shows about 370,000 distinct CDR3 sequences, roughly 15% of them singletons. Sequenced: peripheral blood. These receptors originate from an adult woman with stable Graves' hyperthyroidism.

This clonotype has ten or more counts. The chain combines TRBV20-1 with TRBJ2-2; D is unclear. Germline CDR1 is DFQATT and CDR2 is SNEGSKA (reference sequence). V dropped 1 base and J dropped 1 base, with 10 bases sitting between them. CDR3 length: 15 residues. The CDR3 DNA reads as TGCAGTGCTAGAGTCGCTTCTGGGAACACCGGGGAGCTGTTTTTT. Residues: CSARVASGNTGELFF.

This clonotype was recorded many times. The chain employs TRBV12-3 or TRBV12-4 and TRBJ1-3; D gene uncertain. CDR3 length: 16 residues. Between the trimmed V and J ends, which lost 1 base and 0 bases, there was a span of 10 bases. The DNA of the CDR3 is TGTGCCAGCAGTTTAGATTATTTGAGCTCTGGAAACACCATATATTTT. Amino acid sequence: CASSLDYLSSGNTIYF.

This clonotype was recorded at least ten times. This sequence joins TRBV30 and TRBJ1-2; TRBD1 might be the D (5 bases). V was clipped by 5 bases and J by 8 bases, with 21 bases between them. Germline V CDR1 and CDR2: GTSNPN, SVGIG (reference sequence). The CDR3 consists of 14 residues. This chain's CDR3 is CAWQPIGAGRGYTF. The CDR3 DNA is TGTGCCTGGCAACCGATAGGGGCAGGTAGAGGCTACACCTTC.

The chain's CDR3 is CASSPLALGEGTEAFF. The CDR3 region has the DNA TGTGCCAGCAGTCCTCTAGCGTTGGGGGAGGGGACTGAAGCTTTCTTT. J is TRBJ1-1 and V is TRBV12-3 or TRBV12-4; D may be TRBD1 (5 bases). The CDR3 is made up of 16 amino acids. The germline V and J ends were trimmed by 5 bases and 5 bases, with 21 bases remaining between them.

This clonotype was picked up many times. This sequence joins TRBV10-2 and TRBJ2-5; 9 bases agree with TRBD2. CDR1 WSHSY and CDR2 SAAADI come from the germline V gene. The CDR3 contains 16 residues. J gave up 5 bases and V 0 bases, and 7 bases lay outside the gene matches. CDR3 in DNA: TGCGCCAGCAGTGAGTCTGCGGGAGGGCCGGGGGAGACCCAGTACTTC. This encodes CASSESAGGPGETQYF.

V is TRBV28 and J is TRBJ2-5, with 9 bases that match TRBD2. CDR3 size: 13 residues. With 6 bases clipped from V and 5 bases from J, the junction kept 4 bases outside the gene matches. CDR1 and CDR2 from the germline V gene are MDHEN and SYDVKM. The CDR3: CASRRLAEETQYF. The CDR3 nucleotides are TGTGCCAGCAGAAGACTAGCGGAGGAGACCCAGTACTTC.

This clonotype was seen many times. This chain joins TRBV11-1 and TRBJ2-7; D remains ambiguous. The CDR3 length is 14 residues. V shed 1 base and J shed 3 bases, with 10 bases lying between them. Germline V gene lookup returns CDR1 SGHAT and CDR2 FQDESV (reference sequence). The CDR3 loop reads CASSLGYGLYEQYF. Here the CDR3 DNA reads TGTGCCAGCAGCTTAGGCTATGGGCTCTACGAGCAGTACTTC.

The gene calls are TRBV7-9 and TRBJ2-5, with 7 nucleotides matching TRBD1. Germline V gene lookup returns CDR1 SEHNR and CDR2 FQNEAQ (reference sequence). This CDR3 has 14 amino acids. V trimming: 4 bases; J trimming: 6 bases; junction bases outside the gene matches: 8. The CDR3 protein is CASSSPTGLQTQYF. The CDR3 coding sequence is TGTGCCAGCAGCTCTCCGACAGGGTTACAGACCCAGTACTTC.

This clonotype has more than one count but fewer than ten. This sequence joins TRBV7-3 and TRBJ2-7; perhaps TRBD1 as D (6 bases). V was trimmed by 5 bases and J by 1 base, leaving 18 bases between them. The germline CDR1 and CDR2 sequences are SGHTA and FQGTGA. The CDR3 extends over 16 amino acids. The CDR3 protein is CASSQPPGHPSYEQYF. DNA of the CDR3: TGTGCCAGCAGCCAACCTCCGGGACATCCTTCCTACGAGCAGTACTTC.

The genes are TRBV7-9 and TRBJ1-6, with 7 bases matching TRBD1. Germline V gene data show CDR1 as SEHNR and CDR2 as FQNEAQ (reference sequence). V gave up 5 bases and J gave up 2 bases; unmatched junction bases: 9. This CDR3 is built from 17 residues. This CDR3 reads CASSITVGTAYNSPLHF. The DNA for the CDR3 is TGTGCCAGCAGCATTACGGTGGGGACAGCCTATAATTCACCCCTCCACTTT.

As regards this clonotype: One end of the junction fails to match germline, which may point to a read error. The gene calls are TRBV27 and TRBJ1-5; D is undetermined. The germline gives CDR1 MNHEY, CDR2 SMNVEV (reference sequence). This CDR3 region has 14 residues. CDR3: CASSRGLSNQPQHF. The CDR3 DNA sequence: TGTGCCAGCAGTCGCGGTCTCAGCAATCAGCCTCAGCATTTT.

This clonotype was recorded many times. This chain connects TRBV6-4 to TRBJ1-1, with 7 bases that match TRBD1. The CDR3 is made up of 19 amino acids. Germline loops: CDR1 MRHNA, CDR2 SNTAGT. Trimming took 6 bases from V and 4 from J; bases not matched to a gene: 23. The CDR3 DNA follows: TGTGCCAGCAGAGTCTCGAACCGACAGGGTGTAAGGGCGGGCACTGAAGCTTTCTTT. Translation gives CASRVSNRQGVRAGTEAFF.

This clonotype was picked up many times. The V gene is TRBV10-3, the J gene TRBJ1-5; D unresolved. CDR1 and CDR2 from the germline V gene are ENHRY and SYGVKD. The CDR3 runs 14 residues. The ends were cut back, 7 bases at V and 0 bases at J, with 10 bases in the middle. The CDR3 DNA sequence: TGTGCCATCAAGGACCCAAATAGCAATCAGCCCCAGCATTTT. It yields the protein CAIKDPNSNQPQHF.

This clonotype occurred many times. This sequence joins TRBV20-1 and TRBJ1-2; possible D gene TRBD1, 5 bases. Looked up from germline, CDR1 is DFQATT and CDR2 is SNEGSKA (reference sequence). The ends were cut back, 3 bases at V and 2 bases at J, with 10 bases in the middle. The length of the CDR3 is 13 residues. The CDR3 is CSARGRLNYGYTF. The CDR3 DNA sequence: TGCAGTGCTAGGGGACGGTTAAACTATGGCTACACCTTC.

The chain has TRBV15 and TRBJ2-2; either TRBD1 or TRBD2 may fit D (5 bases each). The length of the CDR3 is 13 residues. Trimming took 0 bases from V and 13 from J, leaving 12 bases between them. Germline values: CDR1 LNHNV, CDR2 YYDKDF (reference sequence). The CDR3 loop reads CATSRDHRDPLFF. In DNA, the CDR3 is TGTGCCACCAGCAGAGATCACCGGGACCCGCTGTTTTTT. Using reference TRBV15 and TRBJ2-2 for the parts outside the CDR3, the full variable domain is DAMVIQNPRYQVTQFGKPVTLSCSQTLNHNVMYWYQQKSSQAPKLLFHYYDKDFNNEADTPDNFQSRRPNTSFCFLDIRSPGLGDTAMYLCATSRDHRDPLFFGEGSRLTVL.

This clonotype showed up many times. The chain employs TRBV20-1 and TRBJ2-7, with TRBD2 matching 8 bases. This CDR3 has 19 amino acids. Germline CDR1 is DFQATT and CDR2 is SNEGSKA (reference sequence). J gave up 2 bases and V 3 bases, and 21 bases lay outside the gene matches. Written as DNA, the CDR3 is TGCAGTGCTAGTGCCCTGCGACGGGAGGGGTTCACTACTACCTACGAGCAGTACTTC. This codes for CSASALRREGFTTTYEQYF.

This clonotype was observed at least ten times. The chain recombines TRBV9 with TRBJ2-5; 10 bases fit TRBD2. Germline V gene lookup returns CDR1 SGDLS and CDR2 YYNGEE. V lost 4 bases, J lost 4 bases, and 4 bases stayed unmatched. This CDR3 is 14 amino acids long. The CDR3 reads CASSNIAGGETQYF. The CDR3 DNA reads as TGTGCCAGCAGCAACATAGCGGGAGGAGAGACCCAGTACTTC.

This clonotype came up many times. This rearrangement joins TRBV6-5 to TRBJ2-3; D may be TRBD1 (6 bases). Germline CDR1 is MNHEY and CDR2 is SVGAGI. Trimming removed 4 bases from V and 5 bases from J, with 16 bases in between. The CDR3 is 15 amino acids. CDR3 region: CASSLVPGEKDTQYF. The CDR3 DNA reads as TGTGCCAGCAGTTTAGTTCCAGGGGAAAAAGATACGCAGTATTTT.

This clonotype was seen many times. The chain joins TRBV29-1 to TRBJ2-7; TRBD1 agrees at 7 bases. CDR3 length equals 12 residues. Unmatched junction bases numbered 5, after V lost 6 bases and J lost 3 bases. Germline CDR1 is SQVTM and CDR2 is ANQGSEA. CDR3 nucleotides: TGCAGCGTGGCCGACAGGGACTACGAGCAGTACTTC. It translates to CSVADRDYEQYF.

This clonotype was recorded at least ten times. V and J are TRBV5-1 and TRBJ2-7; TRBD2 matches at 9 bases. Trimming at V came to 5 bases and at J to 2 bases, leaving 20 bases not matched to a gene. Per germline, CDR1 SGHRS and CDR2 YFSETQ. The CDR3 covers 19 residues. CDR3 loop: CASSRDPGGGSGGTYEQYF. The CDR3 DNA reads TGCGCCAGCAGTCGTGATCCAGGGGGAGGTAGCGGGGGAACCTACGAGCAGTACTTC.

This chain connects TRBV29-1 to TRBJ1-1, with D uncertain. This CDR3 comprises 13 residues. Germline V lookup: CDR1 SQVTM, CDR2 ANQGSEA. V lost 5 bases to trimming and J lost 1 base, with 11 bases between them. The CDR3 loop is CSVQNLRNTEAFF. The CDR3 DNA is TGCAGCGTTCAGAATCTCAGGAACACTGAAGCTTTCTTT.

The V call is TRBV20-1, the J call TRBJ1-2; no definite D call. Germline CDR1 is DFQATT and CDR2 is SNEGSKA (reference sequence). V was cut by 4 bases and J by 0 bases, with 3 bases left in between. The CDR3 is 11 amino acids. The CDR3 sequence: CSANPNYGYTF. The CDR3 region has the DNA TGCAGTGCTAATCCTAACTATGGCTACACCTTC.

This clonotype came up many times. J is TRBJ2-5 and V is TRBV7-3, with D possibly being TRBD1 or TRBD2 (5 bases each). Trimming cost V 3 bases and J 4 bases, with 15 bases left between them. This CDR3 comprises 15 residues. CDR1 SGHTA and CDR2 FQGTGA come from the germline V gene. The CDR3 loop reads CASSFTGTEGETQYF. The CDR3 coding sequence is TGTGCCAGCAGCTTCACCGGGACGGAAGGAGAGACCCAGTACTTC. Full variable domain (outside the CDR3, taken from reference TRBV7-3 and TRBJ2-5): GAGVSQTPSNKVTEKGKYVELRCDPISGHTALYWYRQSLGQGPEFLIYFQGTGAADDSGLPNDRFFAVRPEGSVSTLKIQRTERGDSAVYLCASSFTGTEGETQYFGPGTRLLVL.

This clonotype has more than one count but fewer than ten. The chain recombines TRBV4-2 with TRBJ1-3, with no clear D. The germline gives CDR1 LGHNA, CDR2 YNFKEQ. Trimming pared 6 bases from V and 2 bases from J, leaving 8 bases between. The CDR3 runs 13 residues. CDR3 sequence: CASRTRAGNTIYF. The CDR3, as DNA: TGTGCCAGCAGGACTAGGGCTGGAAACACCATATATTTT.

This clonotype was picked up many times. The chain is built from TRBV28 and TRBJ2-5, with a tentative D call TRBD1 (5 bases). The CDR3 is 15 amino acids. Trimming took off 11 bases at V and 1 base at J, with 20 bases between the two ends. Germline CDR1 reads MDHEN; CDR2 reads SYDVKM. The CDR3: CACPGQAELQETQYF. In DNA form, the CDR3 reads TGTGCCTGCCCAGGGCAGGCCGAGCTCCAAGAGACCCAGTACTTC.

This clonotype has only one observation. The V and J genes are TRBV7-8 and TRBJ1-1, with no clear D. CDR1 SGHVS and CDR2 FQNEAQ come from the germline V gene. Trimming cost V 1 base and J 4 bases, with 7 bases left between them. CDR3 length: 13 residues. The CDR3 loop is CASSLVGTTEAFF. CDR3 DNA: TGTGCCAGCAGCTTAGTCGGTACCACTGAAGCTTTCTTT.

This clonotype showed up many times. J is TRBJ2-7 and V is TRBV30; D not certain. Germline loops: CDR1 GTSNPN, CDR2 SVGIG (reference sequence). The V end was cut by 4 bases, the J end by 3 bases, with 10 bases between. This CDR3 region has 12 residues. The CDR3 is CAWMDHYYEQYF. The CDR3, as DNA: TGTGCCTGGATGGACCATTACTACGAGCAGTACTTC.